This T cell receptor (beta chain) was identified in a study of T cells in localized non-small cell lung cancer (dated by TCRdb to the early 2020s). In the study overall: The study analyzed T cell repertoires of about 230 early-stage NSCLC patients, comparing tumors and uninvolved tumor-adjacent lungs. NSCLC patients had a mean age of roughly 66 years, and 120 to 150 were male and about a hundred female. The cohort comprised some 220 treatment-naïve NSCLC patients with resected, localized lung tumors.

Regarding this clone: The antigen this receptor binds is unknown. No base quality information exists; no much larger clone differs at one position.

General conclusions and limits of the study: A median of around 62 of the top 100 tumor clones turned up in the paired uninvolved adjacent lung, and 25 to 30 of those clones also ranked among the top 100 of that same adjacent lung. Because multi-region tumor sequencing was not performed, intratumor heterogeneity could not be ruled out. Uninvolved tumor-adjacent lung showed the highest T cell clonality, higher than tumor, which suggests more focused antigenic responses in the adjacent lung. Higher blood T cell density associated with longer overall survival, while higher adjacent-lung clonality associated with shorter survival. Since the design was exploratory, TCR variables were selected using unadjusted p-values with no false-discovery rate correction.

Uninvolved adjacent lung was sampled at least 2 cm away from the tumor margin, and two independent pathologists confirmed that the tissue had no atypia. At diagnosis, tumor, uninvolved tumor-adjacent lung and peripheral blood were collected and then preserved as a mix of FFPE and fresh-frozen material. TCR beta CDR3 regions were sequenced from DNA using the immunoSEQ Assay. In the original analysis: To compute T cell density, TCR beta template counts were normalized to usable DNA, which was estimated by amplifying housekeeping genes. Using the preseqR package, richness was estimated by extrapolating to 120,000 templates for tissue samples and 400,000 templates for PBMC samples. Clonality was calculated as one minus Pielou's evenness. Tissue-enriched TCRs were identified by differential abundance testing using productive amino-acid clonotypes, minimum total count 5 and alpha 0.1. The Jaccard Index and the Morisita Overlap Index were used to measure repertoire overlap between compartments. GLIPH grouped TCR beta CDR3s together with public tetramer-defined viral CDR3s, and a viral motif had to include at least three viral sequences and also show V-gene enrichment. Imported from immuneACCESS, the table was reduced by TCRdb to in-frame sequences with V and J called. These copies leave out some clones; in studies compared against another copy, an unresolved V gene accounts for under half, and the cause of the remainder is not known. The D gene and trimming were derived from the DNA, and the V and J assignments and clone size from that table. This sample lists 1,300 to 1,500 clones; around a quarter were detected once. Roughly a fifth of the sample is taken by the ten largest.

CDR1 and CDR2, looked up from the germline V gene, are MNHGY and SAAAGT. The junction shows trimming of 6 bases on V and 8 bases on J, and the gene matches do not reach 6 bases of it. From cysteine to phenylalanine, the CDR3 is 13 amino acids long. Only the CDR3 DNA stays, 39 bases, in frame from base 1. Sequencing was performed on normal lung tissue next to the tumor, taken before any cancer treatment. This sequence originates from a male donor at least 60 years old with stage I lung adenocarcinoma. The sequence is built from TRBV6-8 and TRBJ1-4; a stretch of 7 junction bases matches TRBD1. The CDR3 corresponds to CASSPGGDEKLFF. The nucleotide sequence is TGTGCCAGCAGCCCAGGGGGAGACGAAAAACTGTTTTTT.